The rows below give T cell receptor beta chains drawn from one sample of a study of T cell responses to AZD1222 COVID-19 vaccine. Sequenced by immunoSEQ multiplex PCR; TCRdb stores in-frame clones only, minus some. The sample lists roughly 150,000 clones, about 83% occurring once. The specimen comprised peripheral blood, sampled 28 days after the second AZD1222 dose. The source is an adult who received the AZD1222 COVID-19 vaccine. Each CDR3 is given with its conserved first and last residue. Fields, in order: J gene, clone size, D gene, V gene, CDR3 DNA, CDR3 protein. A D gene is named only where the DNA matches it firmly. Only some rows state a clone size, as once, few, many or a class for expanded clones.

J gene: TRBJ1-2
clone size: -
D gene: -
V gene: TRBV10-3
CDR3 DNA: TGTGCCATCAGTGAATTCGGGGCCCATGGGGGCTACACCTTC
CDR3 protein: CAISEFGAHGGYTF

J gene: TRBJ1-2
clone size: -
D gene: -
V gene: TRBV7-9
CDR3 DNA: TGTGCCAGCAGCGCCAGGGTTCCTAATGGCTACACCTTC
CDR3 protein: CASSARVPNGYTF

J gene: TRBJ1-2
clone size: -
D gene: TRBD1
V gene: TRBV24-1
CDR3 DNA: TGTGCCACCAGTGATTTGCTAGGCGAGGGACAGCTTAACTATGGCTACACCTTC
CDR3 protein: CATSDLLGEGQLNYGYTF

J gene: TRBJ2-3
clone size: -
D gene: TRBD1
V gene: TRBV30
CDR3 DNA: TGTGCCTGGAGTAACGCAAACAGGGGCCCAGATACGCAGTATTTT
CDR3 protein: CAWSNANRGPDTQYF

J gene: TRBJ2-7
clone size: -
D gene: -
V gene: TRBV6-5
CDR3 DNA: TGTGCCAGCAGTTACCCCGGAGACGAGCAGTACTTC
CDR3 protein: CASSYPGDEQYF

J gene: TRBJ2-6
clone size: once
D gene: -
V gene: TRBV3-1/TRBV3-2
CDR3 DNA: TGTGCCAGCAGCCAGCAGTTTTACTCTGGGGCCAACGTCCTGACTTTC
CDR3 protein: CASSQQFYSGANVLTF

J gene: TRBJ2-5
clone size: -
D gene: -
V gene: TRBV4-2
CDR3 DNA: TGTGCCAGCAGCCTTAGCTCTATGGAGACCCAGTACTTC
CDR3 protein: CASSLSSMETQYF

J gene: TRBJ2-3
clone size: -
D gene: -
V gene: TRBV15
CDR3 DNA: TGTGCCACCAGCAGTTCTGCATTGACAGATACGCAGTATTTT
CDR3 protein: CATSSSALTDTQYF

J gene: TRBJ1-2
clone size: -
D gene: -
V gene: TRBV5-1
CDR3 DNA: TGCGCCACCTCGCCTCAGGGTTCTGGCTACACCTTC
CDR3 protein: CATSPQGSGYTF

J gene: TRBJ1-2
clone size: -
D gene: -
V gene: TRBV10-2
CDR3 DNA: TGCGCCAGCAGTGAGAGTGGGTATGGCTACACCTTC
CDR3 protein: CASSESGYGYTF

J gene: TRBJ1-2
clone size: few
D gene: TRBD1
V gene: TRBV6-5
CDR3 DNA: TGTGCCAGCAGTATCTCAGGGGGCAGTGGCTATGGCTACACCTTC
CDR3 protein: CASSISGGSGYGYTF

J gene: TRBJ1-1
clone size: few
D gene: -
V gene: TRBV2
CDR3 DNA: TGTGCCAGCAGTGAAGCGCTTCTGGCCAGGACACAACGAGCTTTCTTT
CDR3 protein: CASSEALLARTQRAFF

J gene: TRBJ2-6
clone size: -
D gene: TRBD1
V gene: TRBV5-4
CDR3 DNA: TGTGCCAGCATGTCCGGGACAGCCGCATCTGGGGCCAACGTCCTGACTTTC
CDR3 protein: CASMSGTAASGANVLTF

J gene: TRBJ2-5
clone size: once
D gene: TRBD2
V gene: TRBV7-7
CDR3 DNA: TGTGCCAGCAGCTCCCTACCGGGGGGCCAAGAGACCCAGTACTTC
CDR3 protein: CASSSLPGGQETQYF

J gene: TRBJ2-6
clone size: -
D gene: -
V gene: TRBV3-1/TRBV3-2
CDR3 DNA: TGTGCCAGCAGCCCCCCCGAATCTGGGGCCAACGTCCTGACTTTC
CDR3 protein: CASSPPESGANVLTF

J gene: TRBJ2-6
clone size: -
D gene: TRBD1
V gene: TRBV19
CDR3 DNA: TGTGCCAGTAGTAACGTCCGGGACAGTAGCTCTGGGGCCAACGTCCTGACTTTC
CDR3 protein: CASSNVRDSSSGANVLTF

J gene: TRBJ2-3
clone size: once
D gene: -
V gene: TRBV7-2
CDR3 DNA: TGTGCCAGCAGCCCCGGGATGGGCCGCACAGATACGCAGTATTTT
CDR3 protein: CASSPGMGRTDTQYF

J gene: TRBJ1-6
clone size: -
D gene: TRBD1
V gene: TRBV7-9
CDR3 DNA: TGTGCCAGCAGCCCGGGACAGGTGAATTCACCCCTCCACTTT
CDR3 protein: CASSPGQVNSPLHF

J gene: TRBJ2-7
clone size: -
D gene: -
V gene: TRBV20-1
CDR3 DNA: TGCAGTGCCGCTAAATCCTACGAGCAGTACTTC
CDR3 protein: CSAAKSYEQYF

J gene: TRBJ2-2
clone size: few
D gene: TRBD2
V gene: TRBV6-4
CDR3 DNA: TGTGCCAGCAGTGTCCAGGGAGGGACCGGGGAGCTGTTTTTT
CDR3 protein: CASSVQGGTGELFF

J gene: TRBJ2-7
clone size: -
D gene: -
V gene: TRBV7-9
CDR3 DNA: TGTGCCAGCAGCTTAGATAGTTCGTGGACACTGAGCTCCTACGAGCAGTACTTC
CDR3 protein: CASSLDSSWTLSSYEQYF

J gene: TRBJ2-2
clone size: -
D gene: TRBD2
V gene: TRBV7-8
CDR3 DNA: TGTGCCAGCAGCGTTAGCGGGGGGTTCGTCGCCGGGGAGCTGTTTTTT
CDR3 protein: CASSVSGGFVAGELFF

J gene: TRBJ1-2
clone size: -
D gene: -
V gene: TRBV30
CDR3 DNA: TGTGCCTCGTTCCCGGGATCCCCTGGCTACACCTTC
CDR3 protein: CASFPGSPGYTF

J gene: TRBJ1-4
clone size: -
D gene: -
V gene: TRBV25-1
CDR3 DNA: TGTGCCAGCAGTGAATTCCTAGGGCGGGAGGAAAAACTGTTTTTT
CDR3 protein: CASSEFLGREEKLFF

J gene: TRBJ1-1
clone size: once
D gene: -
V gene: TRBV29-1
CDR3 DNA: TGCAGCGTTGAAACGGGGGGCTTTGAAGCTTTCTTT
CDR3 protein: CSVETGGFEAFF

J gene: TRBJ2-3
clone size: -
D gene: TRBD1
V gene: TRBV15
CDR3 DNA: TGTGCCACCAGCGGCGACAGGGGGGCGGATACGCAGTATTTT
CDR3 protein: CATSGDRGADTQYF

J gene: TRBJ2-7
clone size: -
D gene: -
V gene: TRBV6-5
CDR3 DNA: TGTGCCAGCAGTTACTCGAGCTCCTACGAGCAGTACTTC
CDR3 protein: CASSYSSSYEQYF

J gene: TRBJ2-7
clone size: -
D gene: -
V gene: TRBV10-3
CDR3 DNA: TGTGCCATCAGTGAAAAGGGGTTCGCCTACGAGCAGTACTTC
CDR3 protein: CAISEKGFAYEQYF

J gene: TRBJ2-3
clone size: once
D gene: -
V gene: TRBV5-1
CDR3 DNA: TGCGCCAGCAGTTCAGGACAGATCACAGATACGCAGTATTTT
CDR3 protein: CASSSGQITDTQYF

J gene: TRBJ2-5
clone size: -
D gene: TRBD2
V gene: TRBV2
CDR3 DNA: TGTGCCAGCAGTCCGGCGGGGGAAGAGACCCAGTACTTC
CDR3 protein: CASSPAGEETQYF

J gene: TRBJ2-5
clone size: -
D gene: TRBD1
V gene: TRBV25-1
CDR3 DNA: TGTGCCAGCAGTGAACTTCGGCAGGGGGCCGGGGAGACCCAGTACTTC
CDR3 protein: CASSELRQGAGETQYF

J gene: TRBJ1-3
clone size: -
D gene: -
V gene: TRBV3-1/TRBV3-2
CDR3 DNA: TGTGCCAGCAGTGTTATTTCTGGAAACACCATATATTTT
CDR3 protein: CASSVISGNTIYF

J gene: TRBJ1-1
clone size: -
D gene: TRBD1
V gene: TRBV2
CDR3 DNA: TGTGCCAGCAGTGTACGGGACAGGGGCAGGTCTGAAGCTTTCTTT
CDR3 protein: CASSVRDRGRSEAFF

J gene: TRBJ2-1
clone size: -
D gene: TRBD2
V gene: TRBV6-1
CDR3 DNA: TGTGCCAGCAGTGAAGCCGCGGGGGGACGCAATGAGCAGTTCTTC
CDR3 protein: CASSEAAGGRNEQFF

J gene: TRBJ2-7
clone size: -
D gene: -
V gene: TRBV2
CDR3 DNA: TGTGCCAGCAGACGAAAGGGGGTACTAGCGCCCTACGAGCAGTACTTC
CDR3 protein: CASRRKGVLAPYEQYF

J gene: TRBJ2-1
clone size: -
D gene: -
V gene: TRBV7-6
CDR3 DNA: TGTGCCAGCAGCTTAGACTCCCTGGCCATTGAGCAGTTCTTC
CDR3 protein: CASSLDSLAIEQFF

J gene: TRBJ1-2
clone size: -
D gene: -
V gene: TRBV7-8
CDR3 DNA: TGTGCCAGCAGCTTACGTGGGGGCTATGGCTACACCTTC
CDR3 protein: CASSLRGGYGYTF

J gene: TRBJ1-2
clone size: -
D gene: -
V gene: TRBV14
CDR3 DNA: TGTGCCAGCAGCCAAGGCGGCAGCCACTATGGCTACACCTTC
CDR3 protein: CASSQGGSHYGYTF

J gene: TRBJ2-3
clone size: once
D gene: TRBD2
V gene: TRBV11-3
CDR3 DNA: TGTGCCAGCAGCTCTCGGCTAGCGGGGGGCCTAGATACGCAGTATTTT
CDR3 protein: CASSSRLAGGLDTQYF

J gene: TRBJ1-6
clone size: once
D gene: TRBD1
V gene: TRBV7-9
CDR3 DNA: TGTGCCAGCAGCCCCTCAACAGGGGTTTATTCACCCCTCCACTTT
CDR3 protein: CASSPSTGVYSPLHF

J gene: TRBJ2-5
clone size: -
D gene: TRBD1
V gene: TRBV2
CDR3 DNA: TGTGCCAGCAGGGGGGGACAGGGTTCGAGAGAGACCCAGTACTTC
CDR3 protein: CASRGGQGSRETQYF

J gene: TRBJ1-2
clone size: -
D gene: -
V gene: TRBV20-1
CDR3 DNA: TGCAGTGCACCCTCGACGGATGGCTACACCTTC
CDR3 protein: CSAPSTDGYTF

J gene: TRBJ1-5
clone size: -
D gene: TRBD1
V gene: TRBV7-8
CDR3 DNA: TGTGCCAGCAGCTTTCCCCGGGACAGGACCAATCAGCCCCAGCATTTT
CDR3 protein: CASSFPRDRTNQPQHF

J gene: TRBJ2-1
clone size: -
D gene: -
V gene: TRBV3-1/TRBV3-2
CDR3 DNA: TGTGCCAGCAGCCTTGGGGGTACGGCACCTCTATACAATGAGCAGTTCTTC
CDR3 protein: CASSLGGTAPLYNEQFF

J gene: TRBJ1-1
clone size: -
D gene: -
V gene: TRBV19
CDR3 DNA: TGTGCCAGTAGTATGAGAGGGAACACTGAAGCTTTCTTT
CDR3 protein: CASSMRGNTEAFF

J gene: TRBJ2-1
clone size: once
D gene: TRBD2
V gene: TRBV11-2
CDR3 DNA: TGTGCCAGCAGCCGGGAGGGGAATGAGCAGTTCTTC
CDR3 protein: CASSREGNEQFF

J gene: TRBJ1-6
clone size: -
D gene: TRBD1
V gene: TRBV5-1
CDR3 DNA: TGCGCCAGCAGCTTGGGTGGGACAGGGGATTCACCCCTCCACTTT
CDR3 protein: CASSLGGTGDSPLHF

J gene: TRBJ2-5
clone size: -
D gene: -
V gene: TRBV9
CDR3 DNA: TGTGCCAGCAGCGTAGGCCCATACCCACAAGAGACCCAGTACTTC
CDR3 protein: CASSVGPYPQETQYF

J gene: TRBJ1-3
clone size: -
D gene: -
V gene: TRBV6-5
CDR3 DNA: TGTGCCAGCAGTTACGCCAGATCTGGAAACACCATATATTTT
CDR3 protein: CASSYARSGNTIYF

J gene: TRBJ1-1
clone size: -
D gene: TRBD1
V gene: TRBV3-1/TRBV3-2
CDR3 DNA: TGTGCCAGCAGCCGACGAAGGCGACAGGGGGTAGAAGCTTTCTTT
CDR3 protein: CASSRRRRQGVEAFF

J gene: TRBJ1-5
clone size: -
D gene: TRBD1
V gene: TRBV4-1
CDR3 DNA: TGCGCCAGCAGCCAACAAGCTGGCGGACAGGGGAATCAGCCCCAGCATTTT
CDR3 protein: CASSQQAGGQGNQPQHF

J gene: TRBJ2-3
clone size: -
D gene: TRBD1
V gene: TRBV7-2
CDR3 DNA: TGTGCCAGCAGTTGGACAGGGCCCACAGATACGCAGTATTTT
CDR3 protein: CASSWTGPTDTQYF

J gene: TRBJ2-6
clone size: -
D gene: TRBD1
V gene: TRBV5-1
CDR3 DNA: TGCGCCAGCACCCCGACAGGGGCTGGGGCCAACGTCCTGACTTTC
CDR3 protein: CASTPTGAGANVLTF

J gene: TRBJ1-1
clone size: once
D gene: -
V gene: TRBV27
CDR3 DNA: TGTGCCAGCAGCCGACCTACAGGCACTGAAGCTTTCTTT
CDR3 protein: CASSRPTGTEAFF